These 3 T cell receptor beta chains were all obtained from the same sample, sequenced in a study of T cell repertoires in cytomegalovirus infection (dated by TCRdb to between 2017 and 2020). What these receptors recognize is not known. The intended sense of this specimen's treatment or condition label: in vitro stimulation with specific CMV peptide epitopes to enrich CMV-specific T cells. The data were produced on an Illumina HiSeq 1500. In TCRdb, the public reads were trimmed at Q25 with fastp and aligned with MiXCR, with productive beta chains retained. Each CDR3 protein gets just one entry, which takes the most common genes and DNA from the rows behind it. For this sample there are under 450,000 distinct CDR3 sequences; about 32% appear just once. Roughly 12% of the sample belongs to the ten largest clones. The input for sequencing was cultured PBMCs, taken from culture after CMV antigen stimulation. The receptors here all came from a human donor in good health (CMV status not recorded). Some clones in this sample may be carry-over from other donors' samples.

V gene TRBV7-3 combines with J gene TRBJ2-7; 8 bases line up with TRBD1. Germline values: CDR1 SGHTA, CDR2 FQGTGA. The CDR3 loop spans 13 amino acids. The trim removed 5 bases at V and 3 bases at J, leaving 3 bases unmatched. The CDR3 bases are TGTGCCAGCAGCGCCACAGGGGGCTACGAGCAGTACTTC. Translated: CASSATGGYEQYF.

This clonotype showed up just a few times. This chain links TRBV29-1 with TRBJ1-5; no reliable D call. CDR1 is SQVTM and CDR2 is ANQGSEA in the germline V gene. The germline V and J ends were trimmed by 5 bases and 8 bases, with 16 bases remaining between them. The CDR3 covers 13 residues. The CDR3 region is CSVSAGPDKPQHF. The CDR3 DNA reads TGCAGCGTTTCGGCAGGACCCGATAAGCCCCAGCATTTT.

This clonotype was recorded a few times. The CDR3 protein is CASNHGTTGYEQYF. CDR3 DNA: TGTGCCAGCAATCACGGGACCACAGGCTACGAGCAGTACTTC. The chain joins TRBV6-2 or TRBV6-3 to TRBJ2-7; TRBD1 or TRBD2 may be the D gene (5 bases each). The germline V gene has CDR1 MNHEY and CDR2 SVGEGT. The V gene lost 7 bases and the J gene lost 3 bases, with 16 bases spanning the gap. This CDR3 is built from 14 residues.